This TCR beta chain was found in a study of T-cell memory formation after mild COVID-19. Germline CDR1 and CDR2: LGHNA and YSLEER. This CDR3 comprises 15 residues. Trimming cost V 0 bases and J 4 bases; bases outside gene matches: 5. In TCRdb, the 5' RACE reads were re-called with MiXCR into one record per CDR3 protein. The sample lists around 340,000 distinct CDR3 sequences, 15% to 20% occurring once. This clonotype was sampled from a young man who had mild COVID-19 (a few samples of this study predate the infection). Cell type and time point are not known. The V and J genes are TRBV4-3 and TRBJ1-2; TRBD1 aligns across 7 bases. The specimen sequenced was PBMCs or a T cell subset sorted from them (not recorded which). CDR3 DNA: TGCGCCAGCAGCCAAGATAGGGACAGCCTCTATGGCTACACCTTC. Translation: CASSQDRDSLYGYTF.